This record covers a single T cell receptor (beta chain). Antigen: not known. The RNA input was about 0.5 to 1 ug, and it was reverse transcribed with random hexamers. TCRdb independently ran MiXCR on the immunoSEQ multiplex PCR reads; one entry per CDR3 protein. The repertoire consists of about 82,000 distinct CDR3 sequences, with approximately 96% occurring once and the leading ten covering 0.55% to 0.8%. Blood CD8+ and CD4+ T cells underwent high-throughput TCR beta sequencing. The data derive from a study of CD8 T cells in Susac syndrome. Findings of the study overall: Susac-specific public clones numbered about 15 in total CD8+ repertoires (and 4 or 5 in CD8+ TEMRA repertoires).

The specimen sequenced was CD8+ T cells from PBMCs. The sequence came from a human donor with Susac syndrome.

CDR3 loop: CASSAWVGQETQYF. As DNA, the CDR3 is TGTGCCAGCAGTGCGTGGGTTGGGCAAGAGACCCAGTACTTC. The chain uses TRBV2 and TRBJ2-5; no clear D gene. Germline V gene sequence: CDR1 SNHLY, CDR2 FYNNEI. The CDR3 sequence is 14 residues long. The germline V and J ends were trimmed by 4 bases and 2 bases, with 11 bases remaining between them.